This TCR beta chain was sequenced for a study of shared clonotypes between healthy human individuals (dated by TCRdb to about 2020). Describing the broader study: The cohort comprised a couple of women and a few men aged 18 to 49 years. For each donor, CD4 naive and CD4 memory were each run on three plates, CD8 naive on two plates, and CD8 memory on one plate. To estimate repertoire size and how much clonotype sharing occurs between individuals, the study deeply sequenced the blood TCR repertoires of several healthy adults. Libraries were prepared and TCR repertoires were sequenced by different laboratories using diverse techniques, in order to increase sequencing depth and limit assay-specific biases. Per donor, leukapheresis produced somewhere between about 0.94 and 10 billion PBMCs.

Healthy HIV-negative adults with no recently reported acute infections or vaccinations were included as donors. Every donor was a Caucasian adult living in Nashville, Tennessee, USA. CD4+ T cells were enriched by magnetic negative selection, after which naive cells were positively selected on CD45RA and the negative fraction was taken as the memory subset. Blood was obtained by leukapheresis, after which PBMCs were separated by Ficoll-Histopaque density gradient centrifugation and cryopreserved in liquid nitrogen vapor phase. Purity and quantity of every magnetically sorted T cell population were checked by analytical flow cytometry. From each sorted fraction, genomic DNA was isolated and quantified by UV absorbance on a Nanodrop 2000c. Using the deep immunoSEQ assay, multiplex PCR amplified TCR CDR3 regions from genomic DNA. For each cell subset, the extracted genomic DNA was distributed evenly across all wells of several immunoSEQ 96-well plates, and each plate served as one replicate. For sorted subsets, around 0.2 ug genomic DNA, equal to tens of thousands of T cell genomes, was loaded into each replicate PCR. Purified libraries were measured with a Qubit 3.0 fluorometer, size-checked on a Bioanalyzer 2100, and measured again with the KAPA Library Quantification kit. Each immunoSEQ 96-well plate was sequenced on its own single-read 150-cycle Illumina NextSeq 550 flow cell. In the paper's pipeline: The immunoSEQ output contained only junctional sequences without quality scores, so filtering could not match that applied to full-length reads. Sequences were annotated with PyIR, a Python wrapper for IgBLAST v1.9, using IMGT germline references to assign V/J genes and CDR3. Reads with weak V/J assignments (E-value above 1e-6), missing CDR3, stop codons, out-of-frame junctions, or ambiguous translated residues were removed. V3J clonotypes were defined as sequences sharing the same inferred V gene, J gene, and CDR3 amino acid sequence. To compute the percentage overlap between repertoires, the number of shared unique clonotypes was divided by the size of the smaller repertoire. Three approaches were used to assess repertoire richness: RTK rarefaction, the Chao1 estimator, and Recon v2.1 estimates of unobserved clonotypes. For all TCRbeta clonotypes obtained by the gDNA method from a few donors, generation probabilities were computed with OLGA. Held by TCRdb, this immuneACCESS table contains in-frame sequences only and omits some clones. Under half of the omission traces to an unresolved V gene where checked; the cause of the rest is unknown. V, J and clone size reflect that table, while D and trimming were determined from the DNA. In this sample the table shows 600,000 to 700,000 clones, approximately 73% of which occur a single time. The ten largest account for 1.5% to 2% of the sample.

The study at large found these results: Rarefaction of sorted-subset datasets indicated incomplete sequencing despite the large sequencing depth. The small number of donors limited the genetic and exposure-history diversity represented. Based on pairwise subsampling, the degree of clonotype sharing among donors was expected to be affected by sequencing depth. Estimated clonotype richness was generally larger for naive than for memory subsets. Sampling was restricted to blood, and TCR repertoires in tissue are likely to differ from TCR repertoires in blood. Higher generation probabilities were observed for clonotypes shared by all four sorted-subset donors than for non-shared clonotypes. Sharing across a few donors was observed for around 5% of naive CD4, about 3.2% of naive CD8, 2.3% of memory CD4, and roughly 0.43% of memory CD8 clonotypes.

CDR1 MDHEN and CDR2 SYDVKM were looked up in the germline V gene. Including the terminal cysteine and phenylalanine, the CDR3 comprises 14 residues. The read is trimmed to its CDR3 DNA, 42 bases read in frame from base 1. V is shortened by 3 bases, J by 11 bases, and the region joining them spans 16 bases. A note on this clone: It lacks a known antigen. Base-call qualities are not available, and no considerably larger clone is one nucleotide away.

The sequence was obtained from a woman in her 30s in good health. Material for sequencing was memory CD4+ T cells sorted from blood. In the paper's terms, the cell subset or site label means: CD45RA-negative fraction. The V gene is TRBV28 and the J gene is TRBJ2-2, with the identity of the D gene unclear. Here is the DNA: TGTGCCAGCAGTTTGGCCTTTTCCCCGAACGAGCTGTTTTTT. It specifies CASSLAFSPNELFF.